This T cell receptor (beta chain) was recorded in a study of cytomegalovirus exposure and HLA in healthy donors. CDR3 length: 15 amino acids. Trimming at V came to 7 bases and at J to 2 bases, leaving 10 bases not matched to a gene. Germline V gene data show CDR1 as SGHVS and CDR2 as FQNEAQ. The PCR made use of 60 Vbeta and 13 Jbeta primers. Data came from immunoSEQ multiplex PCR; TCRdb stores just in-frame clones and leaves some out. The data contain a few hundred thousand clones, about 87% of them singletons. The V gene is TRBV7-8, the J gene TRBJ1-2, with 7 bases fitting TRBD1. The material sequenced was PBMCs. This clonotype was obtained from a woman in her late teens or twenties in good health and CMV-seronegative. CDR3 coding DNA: TGTGCCAGCACCAGTAACGACAGGGTCAACTATGGCTACACCTTC. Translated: CASTSNDRVNYGYTF.